The present T cell receptor (beta chain) was sequenced within a study of T cells expressing NK-cell markers. Study-level information: In sorted CD3+CD56+NKG2C+, CD3+CD56+NKG2C- and CD3+CD56-NKG2C+ T cells, TCR beta repertoires were obtained.

Overall study results and limits: In a handful of donors, these clonotypes also led the CD3+CD56-NKG2C+ fraction.

Points on this clonotype: Its antigen remains unidentified.

A 5'RACE template switching approach incorporating UMIs was used to make TCR beta cDNA. No DNA is given; TCRdb re-called the 5' RACE reads and lists each CDR3 protein once. This specimen shows 300,000 to 500,000 distinct CDR3 sequences; the ten leading clones hold roughly 10%. The CDR3 runs 19 residues. The chain combines TRBV12-3 or TRBV12-4 with TRBJ2-3; as DNA is missing, the TRBD2 call by TCRdb cannot be tested. The TCR comes from a woman in her forties or fifties in good health. The sequenced sample was blood T cells: a sorted CD56 or NKG2C T cell subset, CD4+ or CD8+ T cells, or bulk PBMC T cells (not recorded which). The CDR3 region is CASTHPGLAGSTSTDTQYF.